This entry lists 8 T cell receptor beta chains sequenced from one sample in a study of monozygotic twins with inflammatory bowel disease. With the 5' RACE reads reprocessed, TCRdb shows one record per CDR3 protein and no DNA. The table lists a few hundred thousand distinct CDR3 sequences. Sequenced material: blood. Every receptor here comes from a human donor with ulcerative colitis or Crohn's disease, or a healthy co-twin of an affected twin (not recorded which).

This chain's CDR3 is CASSLEGGTGWFF. The V gene is TRBV7-9, the J gene TRBJ2-1; the TRBD1 assignment by TCRdb is unverifiable without DNA. The CDR3 length is 13 residues. Germline V gene sequence: CDR1 SEHNR, CDR2 FQNEAQ (reference sequence).

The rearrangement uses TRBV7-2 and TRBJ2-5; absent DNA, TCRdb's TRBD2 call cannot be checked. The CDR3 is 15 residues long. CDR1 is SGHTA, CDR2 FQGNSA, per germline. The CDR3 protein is CARSAPTSGIQTQYF.

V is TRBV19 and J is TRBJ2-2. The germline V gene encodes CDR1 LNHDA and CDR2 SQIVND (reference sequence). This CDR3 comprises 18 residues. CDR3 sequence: CASSIVGTLTWGTGELFF.

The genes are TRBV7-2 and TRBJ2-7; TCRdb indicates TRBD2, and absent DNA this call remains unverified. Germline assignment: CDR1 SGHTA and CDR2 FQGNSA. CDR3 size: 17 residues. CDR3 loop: CASSLAAGGTLGYEQYF.

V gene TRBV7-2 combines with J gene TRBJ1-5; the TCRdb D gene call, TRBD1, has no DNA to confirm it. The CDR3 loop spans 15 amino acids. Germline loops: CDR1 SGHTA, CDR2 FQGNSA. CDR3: CASSLGDRGREPQHF.

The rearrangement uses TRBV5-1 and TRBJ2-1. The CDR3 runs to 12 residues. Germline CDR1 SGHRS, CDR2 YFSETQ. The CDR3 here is CASSLLTNEQFF.

CDR3 sequence reads: CASSPTGVGNSPLHF. The chain recombines TRBV14 with TRBJ1-6; TCRdb's D gene call, TRBD1, goes unchecked for lack of DNA. Germline V gene sequence: CDR1 SGHDN, CDR2 FVKESK. The CDR3 has 15 amino acids.

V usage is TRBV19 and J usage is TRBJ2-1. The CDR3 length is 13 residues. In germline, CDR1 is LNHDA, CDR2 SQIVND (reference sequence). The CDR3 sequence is CASSRDFYNEQFF. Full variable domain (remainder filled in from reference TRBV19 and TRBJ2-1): DGGITQSPKYLFRKEGQNVTLSCEQNLNHDAMYWYRQDPGQGLRLIYYSQIVNDFQKGDIAEGYSVSREKKESFPLTVTSAQKNPTAFYLCASSRDFYNEQFFGPGTRLTVL.